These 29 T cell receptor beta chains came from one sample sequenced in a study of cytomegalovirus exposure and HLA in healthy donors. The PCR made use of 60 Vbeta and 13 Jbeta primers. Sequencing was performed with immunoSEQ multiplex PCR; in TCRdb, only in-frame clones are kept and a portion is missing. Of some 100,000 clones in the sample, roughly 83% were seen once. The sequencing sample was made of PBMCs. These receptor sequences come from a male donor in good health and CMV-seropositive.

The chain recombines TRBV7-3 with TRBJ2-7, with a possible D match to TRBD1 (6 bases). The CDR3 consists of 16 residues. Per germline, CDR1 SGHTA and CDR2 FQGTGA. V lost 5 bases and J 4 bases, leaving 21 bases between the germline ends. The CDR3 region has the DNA TGTGCCAGCAGCCCCAGAGGGGGTAGCCTGGCGTACGAGCAGTACTTC. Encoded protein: CASSPRGGSLAYEQYF.

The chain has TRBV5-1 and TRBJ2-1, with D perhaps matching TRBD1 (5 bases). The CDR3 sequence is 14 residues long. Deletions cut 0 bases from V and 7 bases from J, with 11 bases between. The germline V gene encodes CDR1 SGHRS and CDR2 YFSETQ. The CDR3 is CASSLVQGLNEQFF. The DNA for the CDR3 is TGCGCCAGCAGCTTGGTCCAGGGATTGAATGAGCAGTTCTTC.

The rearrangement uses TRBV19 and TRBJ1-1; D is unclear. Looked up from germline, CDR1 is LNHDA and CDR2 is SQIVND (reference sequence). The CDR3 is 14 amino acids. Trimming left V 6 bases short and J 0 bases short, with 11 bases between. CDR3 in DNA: TGTGCCAGTAGCCCGAGTGGTTTGAACACTGAAGCTTTCTTT. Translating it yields CASSPSGLNTEAFF.

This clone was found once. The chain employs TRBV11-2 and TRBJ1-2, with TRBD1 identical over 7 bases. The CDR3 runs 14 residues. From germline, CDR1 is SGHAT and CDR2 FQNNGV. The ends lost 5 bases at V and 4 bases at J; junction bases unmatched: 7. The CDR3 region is CASSPGTAGYGYTF. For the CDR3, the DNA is TGTGCCAGCAGCCCTGGGACAGCCGGCTATGGCTACACCTTC.

The CDR3 is CSVASGQGTYEQYF. CDR3 coding DNA: TGCAGCGTTGCCTCGGGACAGGGCACCTACGAGCAGTACTTC. The chain joins TRBV29-1 to TRBJ2-7; 9 bases align to TRBD1. CDR3 size: 14 residues. The germline gives CDR1 SQVTM, CDR2 ANQGSEA. Trimming at V came to 4 bases and at J to 2 bases, leaving 6 bases not matched to a gene.

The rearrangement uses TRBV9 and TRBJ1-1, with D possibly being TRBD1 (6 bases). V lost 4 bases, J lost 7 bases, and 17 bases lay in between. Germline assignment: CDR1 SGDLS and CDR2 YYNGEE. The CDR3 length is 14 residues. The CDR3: CASSFRQAEGEAFF. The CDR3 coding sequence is TGTGCCAGCAGCTTCCGACAGGCCGAAGGTGAAGCTTTCTTT.

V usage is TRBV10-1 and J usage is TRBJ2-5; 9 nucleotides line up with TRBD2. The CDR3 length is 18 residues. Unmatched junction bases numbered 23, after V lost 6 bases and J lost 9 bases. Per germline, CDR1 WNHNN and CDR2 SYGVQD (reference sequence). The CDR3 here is CASRGQGEERGALWAQYF. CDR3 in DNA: TGCGCCAGCAGGGGCCAAGGCGAGGAGCGGGGGGCCCTTTGGGCCCAGTACTTC.

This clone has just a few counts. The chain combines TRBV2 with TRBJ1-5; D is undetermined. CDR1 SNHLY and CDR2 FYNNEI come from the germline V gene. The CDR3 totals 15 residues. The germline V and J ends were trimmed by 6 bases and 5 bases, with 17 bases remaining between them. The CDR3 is CASRETQQYDQPQHF. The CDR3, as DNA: TGTGCCAGCAGAGAGACACAGCAGTACGATCAGCCCCAGCATTTT.

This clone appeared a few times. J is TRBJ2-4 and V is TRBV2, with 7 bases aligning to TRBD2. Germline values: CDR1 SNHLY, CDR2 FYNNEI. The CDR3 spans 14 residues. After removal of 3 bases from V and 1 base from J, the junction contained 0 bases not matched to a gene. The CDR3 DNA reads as TGTGCCAGCAGTGAGGGGGGGGCCAAAAACATTCAGTACTTC. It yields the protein CASSEGGAKNIQYF.

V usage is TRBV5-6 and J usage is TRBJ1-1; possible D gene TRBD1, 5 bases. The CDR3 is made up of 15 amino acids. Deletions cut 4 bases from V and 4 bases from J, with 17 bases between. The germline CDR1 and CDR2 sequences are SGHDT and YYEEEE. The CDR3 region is CASSPRVARGTEAFF. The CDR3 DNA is TGTGCCAGCAGCCCCAGGGTCGCGCGGGGCACTGAAGCTTTCTTT.

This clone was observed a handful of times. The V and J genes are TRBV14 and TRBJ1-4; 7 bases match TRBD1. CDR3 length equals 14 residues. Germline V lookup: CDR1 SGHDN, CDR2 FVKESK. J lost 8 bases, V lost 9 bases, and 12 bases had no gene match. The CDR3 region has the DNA TGTGCCAGTCGCGGACAGGCGCTTAGAGAAAAACTGTTTTTT. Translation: CASRGQALREKLFF.

The CDR3 nucleotides are TGTGCCAGCAGCCTGGGACAGGCGAACACTGAAGCTTTCTTT. Translation gives CASSLGQANTEAFF. The rearrangement joins TRBV7-8 to TRBJ1-1; 8 nucleotides align to TRBD1. Losses at the gene ends were 5 bases for V and 1 base for J; bases not matched to a gene: 3. CDR1 and CDR2 (germline): SGHVS, FQNEAQ. This CDR3 region has 14 residues.

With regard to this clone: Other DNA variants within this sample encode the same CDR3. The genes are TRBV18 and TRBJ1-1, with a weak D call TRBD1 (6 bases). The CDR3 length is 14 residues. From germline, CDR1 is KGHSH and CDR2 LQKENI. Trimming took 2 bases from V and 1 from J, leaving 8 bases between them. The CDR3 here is CASSPRTENTEAFF. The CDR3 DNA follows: TGTGCCAGCTCACCAAGGACAGAGAACACTGAAGCTTTCTTT.

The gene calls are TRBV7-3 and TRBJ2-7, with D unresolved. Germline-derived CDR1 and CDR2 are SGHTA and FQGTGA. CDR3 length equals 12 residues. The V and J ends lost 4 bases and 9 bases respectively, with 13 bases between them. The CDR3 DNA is TGTGCCAGCAGCTCGCAGGCGTCTGGGCAGTACTTC. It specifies CASSSQASGQYF. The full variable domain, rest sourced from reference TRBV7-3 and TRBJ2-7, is GAGVSQTPSNKVTEKGKYVELRCDPISGHTALYWYRQSLGQGPEFLIYFQGTGAADDSGLPNDRFFAVRPEGSVSTLKIQRTERGDSAVYLCASSSQASGQYFGPGTRLTVT.

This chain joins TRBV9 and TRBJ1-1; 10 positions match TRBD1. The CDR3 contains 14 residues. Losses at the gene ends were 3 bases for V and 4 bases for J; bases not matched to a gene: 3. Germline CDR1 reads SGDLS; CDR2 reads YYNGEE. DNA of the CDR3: TGTGCCAGCAGCGCCGGGACAGGGGTCACTGAAGCTTTCTTT. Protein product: CASSAGTGVTEAFF.

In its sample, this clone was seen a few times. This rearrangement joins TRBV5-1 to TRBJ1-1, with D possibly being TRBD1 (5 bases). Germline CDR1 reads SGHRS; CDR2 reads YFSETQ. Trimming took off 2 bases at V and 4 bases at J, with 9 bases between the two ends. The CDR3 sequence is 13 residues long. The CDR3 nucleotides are TGCGCCAGCAGCTTAACAGGTTTCACTGAAGCTTTCTTT. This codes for CASSLTGFTEAFF.

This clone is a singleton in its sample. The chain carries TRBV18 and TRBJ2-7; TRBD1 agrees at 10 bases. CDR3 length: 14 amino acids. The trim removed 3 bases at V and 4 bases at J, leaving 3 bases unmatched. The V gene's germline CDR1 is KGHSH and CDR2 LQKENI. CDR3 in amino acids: CASSPTGGEYEQYF. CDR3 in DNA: TGTGCCAGCTCACCGACAGGGGGCGAATACGAGCAGTACTTC.

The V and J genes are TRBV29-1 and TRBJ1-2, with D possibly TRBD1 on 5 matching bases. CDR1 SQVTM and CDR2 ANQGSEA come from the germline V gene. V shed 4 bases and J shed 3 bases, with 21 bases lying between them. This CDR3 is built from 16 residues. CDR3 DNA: TGCAGCGTTGGCCCCCCGTACGGGGGAGGGGACTATGGCTACACCTTC. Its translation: CSVGPPYGGGDYGYTF.

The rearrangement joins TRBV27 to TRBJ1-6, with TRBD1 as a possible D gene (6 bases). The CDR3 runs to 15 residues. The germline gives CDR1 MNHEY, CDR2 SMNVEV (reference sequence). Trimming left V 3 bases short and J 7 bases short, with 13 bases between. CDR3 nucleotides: TGTGCCAGCAGTTTGTCGACAGGCCCAAATTCACCCCTCCACTTT. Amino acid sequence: CASSLSTGPNSPLHF.

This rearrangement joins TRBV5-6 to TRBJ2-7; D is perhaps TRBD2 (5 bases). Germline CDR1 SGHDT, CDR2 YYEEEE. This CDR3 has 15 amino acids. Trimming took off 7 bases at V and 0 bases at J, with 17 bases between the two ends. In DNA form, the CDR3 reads TGTGCCAGCTCCCCTGGGTTGAGGGTCTCCTACGAGCAGTACTTC. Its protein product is CASSPGLRVSYEQYF.

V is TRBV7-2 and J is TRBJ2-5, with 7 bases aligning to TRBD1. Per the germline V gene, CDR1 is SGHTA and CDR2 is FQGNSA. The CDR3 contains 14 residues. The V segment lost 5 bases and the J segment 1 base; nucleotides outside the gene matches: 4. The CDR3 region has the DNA TGTGCCAGCAGCGCGACAGGGACCCAAGAGACCCAGTACTTC. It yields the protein CASSATGTQETQYF. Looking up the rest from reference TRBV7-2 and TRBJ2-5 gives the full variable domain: GAGVSQSPSNKVTEKGKDVELRCDPISGHTALYWYRQSLGQGLEFLIYFQGNSAPDKSGLPSDRFSAERTGGSVSTLTIQRTQQEDSAVYLCASSATGTQETQYFGPGTRLLVL.

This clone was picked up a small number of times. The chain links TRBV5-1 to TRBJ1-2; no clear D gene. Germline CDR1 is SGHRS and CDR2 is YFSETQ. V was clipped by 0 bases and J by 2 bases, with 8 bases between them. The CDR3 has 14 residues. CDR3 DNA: TGCGCCAGCAGCTTGGCCGCAGAAAACTATGGCTACACCTTC. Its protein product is CASSLAAENYGYTF.

The CDR3 sequence is CASSGTGIFGGYTF. CDR3 bases: TGTGCCAGCAGTGGCACAGGGATCTTTGGTGGCTACACCTTC. The chain joins TRBV25-1 to TRBJ1-2; D is perhaps TRBD1 (6 bases). Germline CDR1 reads MGHDK; CDR2 reads SYGVNS. The CDR3 runs 14 residues. The ends were cut back, 4 bases at V and 7 bases at J, with 16 bases in the middle.

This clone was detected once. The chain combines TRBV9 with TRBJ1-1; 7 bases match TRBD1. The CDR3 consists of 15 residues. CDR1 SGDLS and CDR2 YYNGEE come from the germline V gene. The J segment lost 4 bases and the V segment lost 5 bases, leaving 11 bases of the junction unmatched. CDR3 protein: CASSPHPTGSTEAFF. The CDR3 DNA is TGTGCCAGCAGTCCACACCCGACAGGGAGCACTGAAGCTTTCTTT.

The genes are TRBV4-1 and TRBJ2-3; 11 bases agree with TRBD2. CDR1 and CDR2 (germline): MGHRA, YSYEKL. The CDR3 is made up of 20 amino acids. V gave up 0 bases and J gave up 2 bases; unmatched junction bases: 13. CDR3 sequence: CASSQDPPSGGLGDTDTQYF. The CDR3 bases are TGCGCCAGCAGCCAAGATCCCCCTAGCGGGGGGCTAGGGGACACAGATACGCAGTATTTT.

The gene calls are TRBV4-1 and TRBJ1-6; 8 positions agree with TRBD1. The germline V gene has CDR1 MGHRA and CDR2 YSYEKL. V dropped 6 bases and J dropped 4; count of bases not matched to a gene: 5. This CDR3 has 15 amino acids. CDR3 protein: CASRRQGNYNSPLHF. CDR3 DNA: TGCGCCAGCAGACGACAGGGGAATTATAATTCACCCCTCCACTTT.

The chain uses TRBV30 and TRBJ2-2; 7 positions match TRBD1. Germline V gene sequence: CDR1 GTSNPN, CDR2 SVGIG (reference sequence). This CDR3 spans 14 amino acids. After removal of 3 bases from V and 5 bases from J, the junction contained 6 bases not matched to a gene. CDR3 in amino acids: CAWRNRGGTGELFF. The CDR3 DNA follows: TGTGCCTGGAGGAACAGGGGTGGGACCGGGGAGCTGTTTTTT.

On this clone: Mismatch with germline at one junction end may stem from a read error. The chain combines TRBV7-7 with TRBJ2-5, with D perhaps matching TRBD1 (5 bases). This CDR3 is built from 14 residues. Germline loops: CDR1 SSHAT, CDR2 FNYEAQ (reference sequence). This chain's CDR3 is CASSLGQGIETQYF. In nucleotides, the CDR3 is TGTGCTAGCAGCTTAGGTCAGGGAATAGAGACCCAGTACTTC.

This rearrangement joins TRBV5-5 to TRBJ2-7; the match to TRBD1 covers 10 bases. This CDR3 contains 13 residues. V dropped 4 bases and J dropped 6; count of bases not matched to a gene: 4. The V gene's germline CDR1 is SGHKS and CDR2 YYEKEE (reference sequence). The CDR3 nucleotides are TGTGCCAGCAGCCCTAGGACAGGGGGCGAGCAGTACTTC. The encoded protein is CASSPRTGGEQYF. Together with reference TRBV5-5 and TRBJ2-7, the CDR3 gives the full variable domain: DAGVTQSPTHLIKTRGQQVTLRCSPISGHKSVSWYQQVLGQGPQFIFQYYEKEERGRGNFPDRFSARQFPNYSSELNVNALLLGDSALYLCASSPRTGGEQYFGPGTRLTVT.